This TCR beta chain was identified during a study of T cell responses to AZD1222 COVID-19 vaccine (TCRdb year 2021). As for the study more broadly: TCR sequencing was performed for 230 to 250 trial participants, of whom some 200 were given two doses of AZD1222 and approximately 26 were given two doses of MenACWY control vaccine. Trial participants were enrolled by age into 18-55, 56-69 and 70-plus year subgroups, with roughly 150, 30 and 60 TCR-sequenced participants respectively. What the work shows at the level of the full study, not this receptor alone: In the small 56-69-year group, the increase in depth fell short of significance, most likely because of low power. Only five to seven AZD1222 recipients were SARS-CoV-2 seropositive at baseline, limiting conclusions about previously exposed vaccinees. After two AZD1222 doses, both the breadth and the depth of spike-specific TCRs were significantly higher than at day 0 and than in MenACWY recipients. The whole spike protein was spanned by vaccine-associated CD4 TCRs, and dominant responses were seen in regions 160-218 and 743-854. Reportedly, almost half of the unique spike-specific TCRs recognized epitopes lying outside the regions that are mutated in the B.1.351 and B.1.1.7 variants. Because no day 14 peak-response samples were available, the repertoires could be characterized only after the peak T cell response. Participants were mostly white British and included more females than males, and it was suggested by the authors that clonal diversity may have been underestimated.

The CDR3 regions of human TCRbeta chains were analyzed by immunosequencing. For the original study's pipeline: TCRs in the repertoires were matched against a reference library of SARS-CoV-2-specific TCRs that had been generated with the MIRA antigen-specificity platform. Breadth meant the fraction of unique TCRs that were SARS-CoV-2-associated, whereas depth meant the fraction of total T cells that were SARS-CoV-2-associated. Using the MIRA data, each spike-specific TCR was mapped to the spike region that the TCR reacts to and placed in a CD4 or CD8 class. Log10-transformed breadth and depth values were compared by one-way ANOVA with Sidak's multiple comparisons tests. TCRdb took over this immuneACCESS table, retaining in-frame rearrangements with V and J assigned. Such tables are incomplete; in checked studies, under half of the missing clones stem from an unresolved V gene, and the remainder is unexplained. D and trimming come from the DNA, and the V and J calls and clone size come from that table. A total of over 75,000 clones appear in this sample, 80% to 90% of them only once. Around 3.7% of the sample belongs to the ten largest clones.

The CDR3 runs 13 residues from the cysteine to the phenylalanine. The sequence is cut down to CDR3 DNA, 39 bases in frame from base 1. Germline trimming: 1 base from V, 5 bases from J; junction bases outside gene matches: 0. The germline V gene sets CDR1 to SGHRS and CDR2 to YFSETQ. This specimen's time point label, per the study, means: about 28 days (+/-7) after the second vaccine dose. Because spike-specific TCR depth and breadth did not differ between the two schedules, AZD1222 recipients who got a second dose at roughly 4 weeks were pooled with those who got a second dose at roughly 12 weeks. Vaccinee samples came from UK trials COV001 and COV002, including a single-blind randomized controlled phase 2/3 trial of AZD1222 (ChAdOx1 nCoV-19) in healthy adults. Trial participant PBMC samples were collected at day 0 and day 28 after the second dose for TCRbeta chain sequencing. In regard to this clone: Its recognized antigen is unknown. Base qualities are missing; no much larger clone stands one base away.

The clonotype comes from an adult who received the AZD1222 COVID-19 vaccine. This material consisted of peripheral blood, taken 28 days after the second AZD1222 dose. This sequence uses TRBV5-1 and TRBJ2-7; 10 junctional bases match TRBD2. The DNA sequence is TGCGCCAGCAGCTTGACTAGCGGGGACGAGCAGTACTTC. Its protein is CASSLTSGDEQYF.